One and the same sample provided the 11 T cell receptor beta chains below, sequenced in a study of T cell repertoires in cytomegalovirus infection. TCRdb itself ran the reads through MiXCR, one entry per CDR3 protein. The sample carries about 310,000 distinct CDR3 sequences, around 25% recorded once. No antigens are known for them. Source: cultured PBMCs, taken from culture after CMV antigen stimulation. The receptors were sampled from a human donor in good health (CMV status not recorded). Some clones in this sample may be carry-over from other donors' samples.

The genes are TRBV12-3 or TRBV12-4 and TRBJ1-2, with 8 bases identical to TRBD1. The J segment lost 8 bases and the V segment lost 4 bases, leaving 12 bases of the junction unmatched. CDR3 length: 15 residues. The CDR3: CASSSLTGGRRGYTF. In DNA form, the CDR3 reads TGTGCCAGCAGTTCACTTACAGGGGGAAGAAGAGGCTACACCTTC.

This clonotype was seen a few times. The chain couples TRBV12-3 or TRBV12-4 to TRBJ1-1, with D possibly TRBD1 on 5 matching bases. The V gene lost 0 bases and the J gene lost 7 bases, with 12 bases spanning the gap. The CDR3 consists of 14 residues. CDR3 sequence reads: CASSLAQGPYEAFF. The DNA of the CDR3 is TGTGCCAGCAGTTTAGCGCAGGGACCCTATGAAGCTTTCTTT.

This clonotype was found many times. V is TRBV7-2 and J is TRBJ1-5; D might be TRBD1 (6 bases). Germline V CDR1 and CDR2: SGHTA, FQGNSA. V lost 5 bases to trimming and J lost 7 bases, with 15 bases between them. The CDR3 is 14 amino acids. DNA of the CDR3: TGTGCCAGCAGCCCTCAGGGGAATGGGCAGCCCCAGCATTTT. Its translation: CASSPQGNGQPQHF.

This clonotype was seen only a few times. CDR3 loop: CATSSMSDTQYF. DNA for the CDR3: TGTGCCACCAGCAGTATGTCCGATACGCAGTATTTT. The chain carries TRBV15 and TRBJ2-3; no firm D call. This CDR3 spans 12 amino acids. Per germline, CDR1 LNHNV and CDR2 YYDKDF (reference sequence). The germline V and J ends were trimmed by 3 bases and 6 bases, with 7 bases remaining between them.

The rearrangement uses TRBV12-3 or TRBV12-4 and TRBJ2-1, with 9 bases aligning to TRBD2. The CDR3 runs 16 residues. Trimming removed 1 base from V and 5 bases from J; junction bases left unmatched: 6. This CDR3 is CASSLEGASGNNEQFF. The CDR3 region has the DNA TGTGCCAGCAGTTTAGAAGGGGCTAGCGGGAACAATGAGCAGTTCTTC.

The chain carries TRBV11-2 and TRBJ2-3; D is unclear. The CDR3 spans 13 residues. Germline V gene data show CDR1 as SGHAT and CDR2 as FQNNGV. V lost 0 bases and J lost 5, with 6 bases in between. The DNA for the CDR3 is TGTGCCAGCAGCTTAGAACGGGTAGATACGCAGTATTTT. It translates to CASSLERVDTQYF.

The chain carries TRBV18 and TRBJ2-1; D is possibly TRBD2 (5 bases). Trimming removed 0 bases at V and 8 bases at J, with 14 bases between. The length of the CDR3 is 15 residues. CDR1 KGHSH and CDR2 LQKENI come from the germline V gene. CDR3 sequence (DNA): TGTGCCAGCTCACCACCGCGGATAGGGAGCTATGAGCAGTTCTTC. Translated, it gives CASSPPRIGSYEQFF.

The chain combines TRBV2 with TRBJ2-2, with 8 bases that match TRBD2. After removal of 8 bases from V and 6 bases from J, the junction contained 2 bases not matched to a gene. Germline CDR1 is SNHLY and CDR2 is FYNNEI. This CDR3 comprises 12 residues. The CDR3 sequence is CASRLAPGELFF. CDR3 bases: TGTGCCAGCCGACTAGCGCCCGGGGAGCTGTTTTTT.

V gene TRBV28 combines with J gene TRBJ2-3; 15 positions agree with TRBD2. Germline assignment: CDR1 MDHEN and CDR2 SYDVKM. CDR3 length: 16 residues. V lost 5 bases, J lost 6 bases, and 6 bases stayed unmatched. The CDR3 region is CASSPRTSGRGDTQYF. CDR3 in DNA: TGTGCCAGCAGTCCAAGGACTAGCGGGAGGGGGGATACGCAGTATTTT.

The chain combines TRBV10-3 with TRBJ2-5; 13 bases fit TRBD2. The CDR3 extends over 16 amino acids. The germline V gene has CDR1 ENHRY and CDR2 SYGVKD. The trim removed 3 bases at V and 5 bases at J, leaving 6 bases unmatched. The CDR3: CAISETSGRASETQYF. In DNA, the CDR3 is TGTGCCATCAGTGAAACTAGCGGGAGGGCGAGTGAGACCCAGTACTTC.

This clonotype was counted a few times. The CDR3 nucleotides are TGTGCCAGCAGCTTGCGACAGTCAGCATACAATGAGCAGTTCTTC. Its translation: CASSLRQSAYNEQFF. The chain uses TRBV11-3 and TRBJ2-1, with a possible D match to TRBD1 (5 bases). CDR3 length: 15 amino acids. The germline V gene has CDR1 SGHNT and CDR2 YENEEA. V was cut by 3 bases and J by 4 bases, with 13 bases left in between.